Listed below are T cell receptor beta chains from one sample, sequenced in a study of regulatory T cells in long-lasting Graves disease. TCRdb itself ran the multiplex PCR reads through MiXCR, one entry per CDR3 protein. Of roughly 220,000 distinct CDR3 sequences in the sample, approximately 16% are singletons; the top ten hold around 20%. Sequenced here: peripheral blood mononuclear cells (PBMCs), sampled at new diagnosis, from a patient treated with antithyroid drugs. The receptors stem from a female donor with Graves disease. Both conserved end residues are part of each CDR3. The D gene is left open where the match is weak. For some rows the clone size is stated as once, few or many, or as a class when expanded; others skip it.

d_call	v_call	j_call	clone_size	cdr3_nt	cdr3_aa
TRBD1	TRBV6-1	TRBJ2-7	NA	TGTGCCAGCAGTCAACCTGGGACAGGGGTCGGGTACGAGCAGTACTTC	CASSQPGTGVGYEQYF
NA	TRBV30	TRBJ2-5	many	TGTGCCTGGAGTGTACAGGGAGAGACCCAGTACTTC	CAWSVQGETQYF
NA	TRBV7-3	TRBJ2-1	many	TGTGCCAGCAGCTTTGACATAGGGATTGAGCAGTTCTTC	CASSFDIGIEQFF
NA	TRBV27	TRBJ2-3	NA	TGTGCCAGCAGTTTCGACAGTTACACAGATACGCAGTATTTT	CASSFDSYTDTQYF
TRBD2	TRBV6-5	TRBJ2-2	many	TGTGCCAGCAGTTCTAGCGGGAGGGACACCGGGGAGCTGTTTTTT	CASSSSGRDTGELFF
TRBD2	TRBV19	TRBJ2-5	few	TGTGCCAGTAGCACACAGACTAGCGGTAACCAAGAGACCCAGTACTTC	CASSTQTSGNQETQYF
NA	TRBV20-1	TRBJ1-2	few	TGCAGTGCGGCCCCCTCTTCCCCAGCGGTTAGCTACACCTTC	CSAAPSSPAVSYTF
NA	TRBV14	TRBJ2-7	many	TGTGCCAGCAGCCAGGGCAGGGCGGTGTACGAGCAGTACTTC	CASSQGRAVYEQYF
TRBD2	TRBV28	TRBJ2-5	NA	TGTGCCAGCAGTTCCCAGGGACTAGCGGGAGAAGAGACCCAGTACTTC	CASSSQGLAGEETQYF
TRBD2	TRBV27	TRBJ2-3	NA	TGTGCCAGCAGTTCATCAGCGGGAGAGAGGATAGATACGCAGTATTTT	CASSSSAGERIDTQYF
NA	TRBV18	TRBJ1-2	many	TGTGCCAGCTCACCACGGACAGAAAACCTTGGAAATGGCTACACCTTC	CASSPRTENLGNGYTF
NA	TRBV6-1	TRBJ2-5	many	TGTGCCAGCTCCGGGACTCCCCAAGAGACCCAGTACTTC	CASSGTPQETQYF
TRBD2	TRBV5-1	TRBJ2-3	many	TGCGCCAGCAGCTTCCTAGCGGGAGGCGCAGATACGCAGTATTTT	CASSFLAGGADTQYF
NA	TRBV30	TRBJ1-5	many	TGTGCCTGGAGTCGGACCTTCGCCAGCAATCAGCCCCAGCATTTT	CAWSRTFASNQPQHF
TRBD2	TRBV3-1	TRBJ2-2	many	TGTGCCAGCAGCCAAGAGCTAGCGGGAGTTACCGGGGAGCTGTTTTTT	CASSQELAGVTGELFF
NA	TRBV9	TRBJ2-1	few	TGTGCCAGCAAGGGGGGGCTAGCAAGGAGTGAGCAGTTCTTC	CASKGGLARSEQFF
NA	TRBV11-2	TRBJ2-2	many	TGTGCCAGCAGGGGACGAACCGGGGAGCTGTTTTTT	CASRGRTGELFF
NA	TRBV12-5	TRBJ1-1	few	TGTGCTAGTGGTTCCACAGGGCTCACTGAAGCTTTCTTT	CASGSTGLTEAFF
TRBD1	TRBV3-1	TRBJ1-1	once	TGTGCCAGCACCTCCAGGGGGGCGAGGAACACTGAAGCTTTCTTT	CASTSRGARNTEAFF
TRBD2	TRBV7-9	TRBJ2-2	NA	TGTGCCAGCAGCTTACCTCGCTGGGGGACTAGCGGGAGGGAGAACACCGGGGAGCTGTTTTTT	CASSLPRWGTSGRENTGELFF
TRBD1	TRBV20-1	TRBJ1-2	many	TGCAGTGCCCGAGTGCGGGACAGGGGAGATGGCTACACCTTC	CSARVRDRGDGYTF
NA	TRBV27	TRBJ1-2	many	TGTGCCAGCAGCCGGGTAGTTCTGGGCAGAAACTATGGCTACACCTTC	CASSRVVLGRNYGYTF
NA	TRBV30	TRBJ2-1	once	TGTGCCTGGAGTAGGAGGCGGAATGAGCAGTTCTTC	CAWSRRRNEQFF
NA	TRBV6-1	TRBJ1-3	many	TGTGCCAGCACCCTGGGTCCTCACGCCGTAAACACCATATATTTT	CASTLGPHAVNTIYF
NA	TRBV6-5	TRBJ2-2	many	TGTGCCAGCAGTTATCTAGACACCGGGGAGCTGTTTTTT	CASSYLDTGELFF
TRBD2	TRBV6-2/TRBV6-3	TRBJ2-7	many	TGTGCCAGCAGTTACCCCGCTGAGCGGGAGGATTACGAGCAGTACTTC	CASSYPAEREDYEQYF
TRBD2	TRBV20-1	TRBJ2-1	many	TGCAGTGCTAGAGACGGGGGGTCTTGGAATGAGCAGTTCTTC	CSARDGGSWNEQFF
NA	TRBV2	TRBJ2-7	many	TGTGCCAGCAGGCGAACTCCAGCGTCCTACGAGCAGTACTTC	CASRRTPASYEQYF
NA	TRBV20-1	TRBJ2-1	many	TGCAGTGCTAGAGCGTCTGGGGGCAATGAGCAGTTCTTC	CSARASGGNEQFF
TRBD1	TRBV6-1	TRBJ1-2	NA	TGTGCCAGCAGCATAGGGGACAGGGCTTCTACTACGAGTACCTTC	CASSIGDRASTTSTF
NA	TRBV29-1	TRBJ2-7	many	TGCAGCGTTGGGACGGAGCTCGAGCAGTACTTC	CSVGTELEQYF
NA	TRBV7-2	TRBJ2-5	many	TGTGCCAGCAGCTTAGCCGGTAGCGATTGGGAGACCCAGTACTTC	CASSLAGSDWETQYF
NA	TRBV19	TRBJ1-2	many	TGTGCCAGTAGATCGAGGGACGGGAATAACTATGGCTACACCTTC	CASRSRDGNNYGYTF
TRBD2	TRBV11-1	TRBJ2-3	many	TGTGCCAGCAGCTTAGCGCGGGGGGAGCTCACAGATACGCAGTATTTT	CASSLARGELTDTQYF
TRBD2	TRBV10-3	TRBJ2-7	NA	TGTGCCATCAGTGGTCTAGCGGGAGGGCCCTGGGGCGAGCAGTACTTC	CAISGLAGGPWGEQYF
NA	TRBV20-1	TRBJ1-3	many	TGCAGTGCTAGAGTCGGACGGAGCTCTGGAAACACCATATATTTT	CSARVGRSSGNTIYF
TRBD1	TRBV4-1	TRBJ2-7	NA	TGCGCCAGCAGCCAGGGGACAGGGCCGAGCTCCTACGAGCAGTACTTC	CASSQGTGPSSYEQYF
TRBD2	TRBV7-9	TRBJ2-1	many	TGTGCCAGCAGCCCCCCCGGAGTAGCGGGTTTGCAGTTCTTC	CASSPPGVAGLQFF
NA	TRBV7-9	TRBJ1-4	NA	TGTGCCAGCGGCGCTTGGACAGCAACTAATGAAAAACTGTCTTTT	CASGAWTATNEKLSF
TRBD1	TRBV20-1	TRBJ2-2	many	TGCAGTGCTAGGGGCAACAGGGGGCGCGGAACCGGGGAGCTGTTTTTT	CSARGNRGRGTGELFF